This T cell receptor beta chain was recorded in a study of post-analysis software for immune sequencing data. The study's findings and limits: Patients used about 5 TRBV segments, including TRBV5-6, TRBV5-1 and TRBV20-1, more often than controls. Comparison with controls showed significantly lower normalized Chao1 diversity in multiple sclerosis patients.

Per the germline V gene, CDR1 is SGHRS and CDR2 is YFSETQ. This CDR3 comprises 14 residues. Trimming shortened V by 5 bases and J by 4 bases, and 13 bases separated the two germline ends. cDNA libraries for TCR beta contained unique molecular identifiers. About 500,000 cDNA molecules were obtained per 1 to 10 million input T cells. A single record per CDR3 protein comes from TCRdb applying MiXCR to the PCR reads. This sample has 170,000 or so distinct CDR3 sequences, with approximately 30% found just once. This clonotype was recorded a few times. The antigen is not known. The chain has TRBV5-1 and TRBJ1-5; D uncertain. The sequence was collected from a girl aged 10-17 years with multiple sclerosis. The sample taken for sequencing was blood. CDR3 sequence (DNA): TGCGCCAGCAGTGTAGACGACTTGAATCAGCCCCAGCATTTT. Translated, it gives CASSVDDLNQPQHF.